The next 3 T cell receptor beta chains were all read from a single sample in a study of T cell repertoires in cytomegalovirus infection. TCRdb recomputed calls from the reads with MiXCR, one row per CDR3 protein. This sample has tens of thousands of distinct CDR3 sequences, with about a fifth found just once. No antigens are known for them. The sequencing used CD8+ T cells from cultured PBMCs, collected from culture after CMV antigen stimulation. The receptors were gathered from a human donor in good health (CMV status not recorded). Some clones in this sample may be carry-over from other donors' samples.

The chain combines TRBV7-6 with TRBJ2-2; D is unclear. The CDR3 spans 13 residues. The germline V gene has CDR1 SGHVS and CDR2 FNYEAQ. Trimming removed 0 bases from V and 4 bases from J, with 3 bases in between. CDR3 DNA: TGTGCCAGCAGCTTAGCGGTCACCGGGGAGCTGTTTTTT. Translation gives CASSLAVTGELFF.

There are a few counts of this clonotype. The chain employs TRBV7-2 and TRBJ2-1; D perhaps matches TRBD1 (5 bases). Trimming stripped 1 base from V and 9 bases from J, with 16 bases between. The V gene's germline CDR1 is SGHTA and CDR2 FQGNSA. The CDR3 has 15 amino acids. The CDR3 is CASSLGGMARVEQFF. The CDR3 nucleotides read TGTGCCAGCAGCTTAGGGGGTATGGCCAGGGTTGAGCAGTTCTTC.

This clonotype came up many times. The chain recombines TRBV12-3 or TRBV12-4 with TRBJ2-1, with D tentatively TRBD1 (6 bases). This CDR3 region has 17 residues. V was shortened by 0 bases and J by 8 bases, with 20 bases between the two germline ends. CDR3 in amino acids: CASSLARGAATSDEQFF. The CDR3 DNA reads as TGTGCCAGCAGTTTAGCCAGGGGAGCGGCCACCTCGGATGAGCAGTTCTTC.